A single sample gave rise to the 15 T cell receptor beta chains below, sequenced in a study of Graves' ophthalmopathy and Graves' hyperthyroidism. Scientists amplified the TCR beta CDR3 regions from RNA transcripts. First-round RT-PCR relied on HTBI primers, and a second-round multiplex PCR came next. One entry per CDR3 protein, called by TCRdb with MiXCR from the multiplex PCR reads. The table has just over 600,000 distinct CDR3 sequences, around a fifth seen once; the top ten hold roughly 6.9%. Sequenced input: peripheral blood. All receptors come from a woman aged 18 to 35 with stable Graves' hyperthyroidism. Some clones in this sample may be carry-over from other donors' samples.

Ten or more counts support this clonotype. The DNA of the CDR3 is TGCGCCAGCGGGGGGGACAGACCGATGAACACTGAAGCTTTCTTT. Residues: CASGGDRPMNTEAFF. V is TRBV5-1 and J is TRBJ1-1, with TRBD1 identical over 7 bases. This CDR3 has 15 amino acids. Germline V CDR1 and CDR2: SGHRS, YFSETQ. V lost 7 bases and J lost 0; bases outside the gene matches: 9.

This clonotype was seen at least ten times. This chain joins TRBV5-6 and TRBJ2-7, with D perhaps TRBD2 (6 bases). The CDR3 contains 15 residues. The germline V and J ends were trimmed by 2 bases and 3 bases, with 15 bases remaining between them. Per germline, CDR1 SGHDT and CDR2 YYEEEE. Here the CDR3 reads CASSFGWGDGYEQYF. Written as DNA, the CDR3 is TGTGCCAGCAGCTTTGGTTGGGGGGACGGCTACGAGCAGTACTTC. Full variable domain (rest looked up from reference TRBV5-6 and TRBJ2-7): DAGVTQSPTHLIKTRGQQVTLRCSPKSGHDTVSWYQQALGQGPQFIFQYYEEEERQRGNFPDRFSGHQFPNYSSELNVNALLLGDSALYLCASSFGWGDGYEQYFGPGTRLTVT.

This clonotype was found many times. The chain has TRBV29-1 and TRBJ2-7, with unresolved D. The CDR3 extends over 13 amino acids. The V and J ends lost 4 bases and 3 bases respectively, with 13 bases between them. Germline V gene data show CDR1 as SQVTM and CDR2 as ANQGSEA. DNA of the CDR3: TGCAGCGTTGGTACCGGGCTGGGCTACGAGCAGTACTTC. Its protein product is CSVGTGLGYEQYF.

The genes are TRBV7-6 and TRBJ2-1; 7 bases are shared with TRBD1. Per germline, CDR1 SGHVS and CDR2 FNYEAQ. V lost 4 bases to trimming and J lost 6 bases; unmatched junction nucleotides: 6. The length of the CDR3 is 14 residues. CDR3 nucleotide sequence: TGTGCCAGCAGCTCGGGACAGCCAAGCAATGAGCAGTTCTTC. The encoded protein is CASSSGQPSNEQFF. Combining the CDR3 with reference TRBV7-6 and TRBJ2-1 gives the whole variable domain GAGVSQSPRYKVTKRGQDVALRCDPISGHVSLYWYRQALGQGPEFLTYFNYEAQQDKSGLPNDRFSAERPEGSISTLTIQRTEQRDSAMYRCASSSGQPSNEQFFGPGTRLTVL.

In its sample, this clonotype was seen many times. The CDR3 nucleotides are TGTGCCAGCAGTCACAGAGTAGCCAAAAACATTCAGTACTTC. Translation gives CASSHRVAKNIQYF. The chain couples TRBV12-3 or TRBV12-4 to TRBJ2-4; D is uncertain. This CDR3 has 14 amino acids. With 5 bases removed from V and 0 bases from J, the gap between germline ends came to 8 bases.

The J gene is TRBJ1-1, the V gene TRBV20-1, with 7 bases identical to TRBD1. The CDR3 runs 14 residues. Germline trimming cut 3 bases from V and 4 bases from J; bases unmatched to any gene: 8. CDR1 DFQATT and CDR2 SNEGSKA come from the germline V gene (reference sequence). For the CDR3, the DNA is TGCAGTGCTAGGACAGGGAGTCGGGGCACTGAAGCTTTCTTT. Its translation is CSARTGSRGTEAFF.

Remarks on this clonotype: An end of the junction does not agree with germline; a read error may underlie this. The chain uses TRBV11-3 and TRBJ2-7; D unresolved. Germline CDR1 is SGHNT and CDR2 is YENEEA. The CDR3 totals 11 residues. CDR3 residues: CASILKYDQYF. As DNA, the CDR3 is TGTGCCAGCATCTTAAAGTACGATCAGTACTTC.

This clonotype was seen at least ten times. The chain is built from TRBV5-1 and TRBJ2-5, with TRBD2 as a possible D gene (7 bases). Germline CDR1 is SGHRS and CDR2 is YFSETQ. This CDR3 has 14 residues. V lost 6 bases and J 4 bases, leaving 16 bases between the germline ends. The CDR3 nucleotides read TGCGCCAGCAAAAGTGGCGGGGGCCGAGAGACCCAGTACTTC. Protein product: CASKSGGGRETQYF.

This clonotype appeared many times. This chain links TRBV20-1 with TRBJ2-5; D is unresolved. V shed 3 bases and J shed 5 bases, with 13 bases lying between them. The CDR3 has 13 residues. CDR1 DFQATT and CDR2 SNEGSKA come from the germline V gene (reference sequence). The chain's CDR3 is CSARDPNQETQYF. The CDR3 DNA follows: TGCAGTGCTAGGGATCCGAATCAGGAGACCCAGTACTTC.

This sequence joins TRBV7-2 and TRBJ1-1; 8 nucleotides line up with TRBD1. Germline V gene sequence: CDR1 SGHTA, CDR2 FQGNSA. CDR3 length: 12 residues. Trimming took 5 bases from V and 7 from J; bases not matched to a gene: 3. CDR3 nucleotide sequence: TGTGCCAGCAGCCGGACAGGGCTTGAAGCTTTCTTT. Translating it yields CASSRTGLEAFF.

Many counts were recorded for this clonotype. CDR3 sequence reads: CASSLAGQKQETQYF. The CDR3, as DNA: TGTGCCAGCAGCTTAGCCGGACAGAAACAAGAGACCCAGTACTTC. The J gene is TRBJ2-5, the V gene TRBV7-8; TRBD1 is a possible D gene (6 bases). This CDR3 region has 15 residues. Germline CDR1 and CDR2: SGHVS and FQNEAQ. The V gene lost 0 bases and the J gene lost 2 bases, with 10 bases spanning the gap.

The rearrangement links TRBV24-1 to TRBJ1-2; the D is unclear. The CDR3 runs to 12 residues. The germline V gene has CDR1 KGHDR and CDR2 SFDVKD. Trimming pared 2 bases from V and 4 bases from J, leaving 4 bases between. CDR3 sequence reads: CATSDSRYGYTF. In DNA, the CDR3 is TGTGCCACCAGTGATTCGCGCTATGGCTACACCTTC.

This clonotype was detected many times. The CDR3 loop is CASRDGGTNTGELFF. Here the CDR3 DNA reads TGTGCCAGCCGGGACGGGGGGACGAACACCGGGGAGCTGTTTTTT. The genes are TRBV6-1 and TRBJ2-2; TRBD2 aligns across 7 bases. This CDR3 region has 15 residues. Losses at the gene ends were 8 bases for V and 0 bases for J; bases not matched to a gene: 6. The germline gives CDR1 MNHNS, CDR2 SASEGT.

This chain joins TRBV28 and TRBJ1-6; 7 positions match TRBD1. The junction had 7 bases not matched to a gene; V was cut back by 5 bases and J by 6 bases. Germline V lookup: CDR1 MDHEN, CDR2 SYDVKM. The CDR3 is made up of 15 amino acids. The CDR3 DNA follows: TGTGCCAGCAGTCCGACAGGGTACGGTAATTCACCCCTCCACTTT. Protein product: CASSPTGYGNSPLHF.

This clonotype was recorded many times. A clone one base away is much larger, so this may be a read error. This chain joins TRBV25-1 and TRBJ1-3; unclear D gene. The CDR3 runs 13 residues. The germline gives CDR1 MGHDK, CDR2 SYGVNS. V was pared by 4 bases and J by 0 bases, with 4 bases between. CDR3 bases: TGTGCCAGCAGTGTTGACTCTGGAAACACCATATATTTT. It codes for CASSVDSGNTIYF.